This T cell receptor beta chain was documented in a study of blood T cell repertoires in COVID-19. The CDR3 runs to 14 residues. Germline V gene lookup returns CDR1 GTSNPN and CDR2 SVGIG (reference sequence). V shed 0 bases and J shed 4 bases, with 12 bases lying between them. The assay was immunoSEQ multiplex PCR, and TCRdb's table has in-frame clones only and misses some. The table shows about 170,000 clones, with 60% to 80% occurring only once. This receptor was obtained from a man aged 65 to 85 with acute or convalescent COVID-19. Sequenced input: peripheral blood. The gene calls are TRBV30 and TRBJ2-5, with D tentatively TRBD1 (7 bases). The CDR3 region is CAWSVGGQLETQYF. As DNA, the CDR3 is TGTGCCTGGAGTGTGGGGGGACAGTTAGAGACCCAGTACTTC.